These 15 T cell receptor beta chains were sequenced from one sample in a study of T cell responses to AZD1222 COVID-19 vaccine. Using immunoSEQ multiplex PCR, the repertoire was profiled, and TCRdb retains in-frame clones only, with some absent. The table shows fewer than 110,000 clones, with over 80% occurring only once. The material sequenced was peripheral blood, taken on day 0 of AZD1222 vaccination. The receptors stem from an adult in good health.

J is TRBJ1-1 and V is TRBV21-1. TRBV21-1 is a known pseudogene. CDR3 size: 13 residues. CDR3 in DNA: TGTGCCAGCAGCCCCGTGTGGAACACTGAAGCTTTCTTT. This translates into CASSPVWNTEAFF.

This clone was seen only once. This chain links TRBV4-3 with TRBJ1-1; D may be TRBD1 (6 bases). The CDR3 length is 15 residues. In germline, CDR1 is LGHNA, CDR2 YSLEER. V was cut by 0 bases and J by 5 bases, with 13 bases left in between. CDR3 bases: TGCGCCAGCAGCCAAGATCGGCAGGGGAGGACTGAAGCTTTCTTT. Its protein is CASSQDRQGRTEAFF.

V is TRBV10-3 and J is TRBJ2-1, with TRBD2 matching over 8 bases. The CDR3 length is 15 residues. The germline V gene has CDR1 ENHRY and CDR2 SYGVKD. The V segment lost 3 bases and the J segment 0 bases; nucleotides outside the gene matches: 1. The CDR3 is CAISDGGGSYNEQFF. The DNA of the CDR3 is TGTGCCATCAGTGACGGGGGGGGCTCCTACAATGAGCAGTTCTTC.

The CDR3 loop reads CASSLSYEQYF. The CDR3 DNA reads as TGTGCCAGCAGCTTGAGCTACGAGCAGTACTTC. The rearrangement links TRBV7-2 to TRBJ2-7, with unresolved D. The germline CDR1 and CDR2 sequences are SGHTA and FQGNSA. This CDR3 contains 11 residues. Between the trimmed V and J ends, which lost 3 bases and 3 bases, there was a span of 3 bases.

CDR3 bases: TGTGCCTGGAGTGTCGGGAGTTACGAGCAGTACTTC. It yields the protein CAWSVGSYEQYF. The V and J genes are TRBV30 and TRBJ2-7; TRBD2 is a possible D gene (6 bases). Trimming removed 0 bases at V and 4 bases at J, with 7 bases between. Per the germline V gene, CDR1 is GTSNPN and CDR2 is SVGIG (reference sequence). The CDR3 contains 12 residues.

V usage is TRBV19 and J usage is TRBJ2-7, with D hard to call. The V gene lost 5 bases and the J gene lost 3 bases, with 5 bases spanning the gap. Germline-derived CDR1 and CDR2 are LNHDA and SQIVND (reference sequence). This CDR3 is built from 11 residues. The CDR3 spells CASSSLYEQYF. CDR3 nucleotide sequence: TGTGCCAGTAGTTCTCTCTACGAGCAGTACTTC.

Written as DNA, the CDR3 is TGTGCCAGCAGCTGGGACAGGGGGTTCGGCTACACCTTC. Encoded protein: CASSWDRGFGYTF. This chain links TRBV7-9 with TRBJ1-2, with 11 bases matching TRBD1. This CDR3 is 13 amino acids long. V lost 4 bases, J lost 8 bases, and 3 bases stayed unmatched. CDR1 and CDR2 from the germline V gene are SEHNR and FQNEAQ (reference sequence).

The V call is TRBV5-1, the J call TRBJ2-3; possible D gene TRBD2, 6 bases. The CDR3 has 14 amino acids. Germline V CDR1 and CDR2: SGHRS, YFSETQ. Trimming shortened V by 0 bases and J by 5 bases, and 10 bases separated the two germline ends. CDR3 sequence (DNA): TGCGCCAGCAGCTTGGTCCCAGCGGGAGATACGCAGTATTTT. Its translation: CASSLVPAGDTQYF.

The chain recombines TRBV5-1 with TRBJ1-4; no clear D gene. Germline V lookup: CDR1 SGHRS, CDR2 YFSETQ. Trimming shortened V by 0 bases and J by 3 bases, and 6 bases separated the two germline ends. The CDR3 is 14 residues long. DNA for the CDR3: TGCGCCAGCAGCTTGGACACCTCTAATGAAAAACTGTTTTTT. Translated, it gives CASSLDTSNEKLFF.

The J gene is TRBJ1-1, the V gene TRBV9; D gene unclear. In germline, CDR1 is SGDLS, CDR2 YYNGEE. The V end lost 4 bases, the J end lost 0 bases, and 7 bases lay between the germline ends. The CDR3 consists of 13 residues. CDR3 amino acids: CASSSGLNTEAFF. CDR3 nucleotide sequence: TGTGCCAGCAGCTCAGGCCTGAACACTGAAGCTTTCTTT. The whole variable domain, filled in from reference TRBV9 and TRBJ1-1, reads DSGVTQTPKHLITATGQRVTLRCSPRSGDLSVYWYQQSLDQGLQFLIQYYNGEERAKGNILERFSAQQFPDLHSELNLSSLELGDSALYFCASSSGLNTEAFFGQGTRLTVV.

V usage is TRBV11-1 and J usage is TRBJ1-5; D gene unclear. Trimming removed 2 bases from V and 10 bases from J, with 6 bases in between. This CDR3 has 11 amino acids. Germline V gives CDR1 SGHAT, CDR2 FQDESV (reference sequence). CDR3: CASSLSYPQHF. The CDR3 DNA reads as TGTGCCAGCAGCTTAAGCTACCCCCAGCATTTT.

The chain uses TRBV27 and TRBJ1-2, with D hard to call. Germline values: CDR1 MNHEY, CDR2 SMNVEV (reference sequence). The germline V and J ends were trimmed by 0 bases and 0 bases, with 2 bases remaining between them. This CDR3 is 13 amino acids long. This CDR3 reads CASSLSANYGYTF. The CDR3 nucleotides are TGTGCCAGCAGTTTATCAGCTAACTATGGCTACACCTTC.

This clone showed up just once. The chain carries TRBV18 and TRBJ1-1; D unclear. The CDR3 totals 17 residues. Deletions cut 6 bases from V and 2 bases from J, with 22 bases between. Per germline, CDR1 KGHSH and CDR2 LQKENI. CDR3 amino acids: CASSLLSAGQLNTEAFF. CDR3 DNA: TGTGCCAGCTCCCTCTTATCGGCCGGGCAACTTAACACTGAAGCTTTCTTT.

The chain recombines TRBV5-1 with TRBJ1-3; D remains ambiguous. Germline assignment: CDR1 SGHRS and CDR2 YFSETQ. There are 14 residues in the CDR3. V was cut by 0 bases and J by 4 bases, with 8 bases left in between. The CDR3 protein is CASSLEGLGNTIYF. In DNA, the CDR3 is TGCGCCAGCAGCTTGGAAGGGTTGGGAAACACCATATATTTT.

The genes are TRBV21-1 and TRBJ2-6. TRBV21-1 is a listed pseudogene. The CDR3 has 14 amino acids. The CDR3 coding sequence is TGTGCCAGCAGTAAGGGTAGGGAGGCCAACGTCCTGACTTTC. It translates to CASSKGREANVLTF.